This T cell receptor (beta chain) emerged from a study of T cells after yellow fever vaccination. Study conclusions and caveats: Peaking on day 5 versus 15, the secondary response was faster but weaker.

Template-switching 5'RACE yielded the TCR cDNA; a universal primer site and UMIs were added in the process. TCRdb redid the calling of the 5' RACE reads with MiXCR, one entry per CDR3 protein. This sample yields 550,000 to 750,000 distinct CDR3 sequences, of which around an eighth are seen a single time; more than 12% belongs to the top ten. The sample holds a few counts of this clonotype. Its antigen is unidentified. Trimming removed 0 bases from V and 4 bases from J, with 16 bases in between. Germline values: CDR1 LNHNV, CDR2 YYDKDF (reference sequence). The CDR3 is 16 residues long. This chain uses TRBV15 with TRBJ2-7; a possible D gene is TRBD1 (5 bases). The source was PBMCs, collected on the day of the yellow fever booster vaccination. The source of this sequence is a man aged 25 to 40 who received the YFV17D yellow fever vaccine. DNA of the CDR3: TGTGCCACCAGCAGAGAATCAACAGTACCAGGGTACGAGCAGTACTTC. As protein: CATSRESTVPGYEQYF.